These 10 T cell receptor beta chains came from one sample sequenced in a study of CD8+CD57+ T cells in acquired aplastic anemia (dated by TCRdb to 2016 to 2018). Sequencing took place on an Illumina HiSeq 2000. Genomic DNA was used as template for profiling of TCR beta VDJ combinations and CDR3 sequences. The raw public reads went through TCRdb reprocessing: fastp at Q25, MiXCR clone calling, in-frame beta chains kept. Every distinct CDR3 protein forms one entry, paired with its most common genes and DNA. The sample profile shows 150,000 to 200,000 distinct CDR3 sequences; 64% of them were found once. In total, the top ten clones hold 46% of the sample. The sequenced material came from sorted CD4+, CD8+, or CD8+CD57+ T cells (not recorded which) from PBMCs. Every receptor here comes from a human donor with severe aplastic anemia or a healthy control (not recorded which).

The rearrangement links TRBV7-3 to TRBJ1-6, with 8 bases lining up with TRBD1. Germline-derived CDR1 and CDR2 are SGHTA and FQGTGA. This CDR3 region has 16 residues. V was clipped by 5 bases and J by 9 bases; unmatched bases: 12. The CDR3 DNA follows: TGTGCCAGCAGCCCAGGGGCAGGGGGCGCTTCTTCACCCCTCCACTTT. Translation: CASSPGAGGASSPLHF.

The V gene is TRBV2, the J gene TRBJ2-7; 7 nucleotides line up with TRBD1. Germline values: CDR1 SNHLY, CDR2 FYNNEI. The CDR3 length is 14 residues. With V trimmed by 6 bases and J by 0 bases, 5 bases remained unmatched. The DNA for the CDR3 is TGTGCCAGCAGAAAGGACAGGAGCTCCTACGAGCAGTACTTC. Translated, it gives CASRKDRSSYEQYF.

This clonotype has at least ten counts. V is TRBV6-1 and J is TRBJ1-1; 10 bases are a match to TRBD1. Germline V gives CDR1 MNHNS, CDR2 SASEGT. The CDR3 consists of 14 residues. Germline trimming cut 1 base from V and 4 bases from J; bases unmatched to any gene: 0. The CDR3 reads CASSEGTGGTEAFF. The CDR3 DNA reads TGTGCCAGCAGTGAAGGGACAGGGGGCACTGAAGCTTTCTTT.

This chain uses TRBV5-1 with TRBJ2-3, with D perhaps TRBD1 or TRBD2 (5 bases each). The V end lost 1 base, the J end lost 2 bases, and 11 bases lay between the germline ends. The CDR3 runs 15 residues. Germline loops: CDR1 SGHRS, CDR2 YFSETQ. CDR3 region: CASSLPRDDTDTQYF. The CDR3 DNA follows: TGCGCCAGCAGCTTGCCCAGGGACGACACAGATACGCAGTATTTT. Full variable domain (remainder filled in from reference TRBV5-1 and TRBJ2-3): KAGVTQTPRYLIKTRGQQVTLSCSPISGHRSVSWYQQTPGQGLQFLFEYFSETQRNKGNFPGRFSGRQFSNSRSEMNVSTLELGDSALYLCASSLPRDDTDTQYFGPGTRLTVL.

This clonotype came up a few times. This sequence joins TRBV6-1 and TRBJ2-2, with 8 positions matching TRBD1. Germline V CDR1 and CDR2: MNHNS, SASEGT. The CDR3 has 16 amino acids. With 3 bases clipped from V and 6 bases from J, the junction kept 9 bases outside the gene matches. DNA of the CDR3: TGTGCCAGCAGTGATATCCCAGGGGGCGCAGCCGGGGAGCTGTTTTTT. Protein: CASSDIPGGAAGELFF.

The chain has TRBV7-9 and TRBJ2-3, with TRBD2 matching 9 bases. J was trimmed by 6 bases and V by 2 bases; bases with no gene match: 3. Germline V gene sequence: CDR1 SEHNR, CDR2 FQNEAQ (reference sequence). CDR3 length: 14 amino acids. CDR3 DNA sequence: TGTGCCAGCAGCTTAACCGGGACTAGCGATACGCAGTATTTT. Encoded protein: CASSLTGTSDTQYF.

The rearrangement uses TRBV7-2 and TRBJ2-4; 7 bases fit TRBD2. CDR1 and CDR2 from the germline V gene are SGHTA and FQGNSA. This CDR3 has 15 residues. V lost 5 bases to trimming and J lost 6 bases; unmatched junction nucleotides: 10. CDR3: CASSILTGEGNIQYF. CDR3 sequence (DNA): TGTGCCAGCAGCATCCTAACGGGGGAGGGAAACATTCAGTACTTC.

The rearrangement links TRBV7-2 to TRBJ1-6, with D unresolved. CDR1 is SGHTA and CDR2 is FQGNSA in the germline V gene. V dropped 5 bases and J dropped 4 bases, with 15 bases sitting between them. The CDR3 consists of 16 residues. For the CDR3, the DNA is TGTGCCAGCAGCCCCCCACAGAGCTTTTATAATTCACCCCTCCACTTT. Translation: CASSPPQSFYNSPLHF.

This clonotype came up a few times. The chain has TRBV7-8 and TRBJ1-1; the match to TRBD1 covers 10 bases. This CDR3 region has 16 residues. V was pared by 5 bases and J by 5 bases, with 11 bases of the junction left unmatched. Germline V gives CDR1 SGHVS, CDR2 FQNEAQ. CDR3 protein: CASSIPRTGGGTEAFF. The DNA for the CDR3 is TGTGCCAGCAGCATTCCCCGGACAGGGGGTGGTACTGAAGCTTTCTTT.

The rearrangement joins TRBV2 to TRBJ1-1; the match to TRBD1 covers 7 bases. CDR1 is SNHLY and CDR2 is FYNNEI in the germline V gene. The V gene end was trimmed by 7 bases and the J gene end by 6 bases; junction bases not matched to a gene: 5. There are 12 residues in the CDR3. The CDR3 region is CASTWTGSEAFF. The CDR3 DNA reads TGTGCCAGCACCTGGACAGGTTCTGAAGCTTTCTTT.